The following is a T cell receptor (beta chain) sequence with its context. This entry is derived from a study of cytomegalovirus exposure and HLA in healthy donors. The V gene's germline CDR1 is SGHTA and CDR2 FQGNSA. With 1 base removed from V and 6 bases from J, the gap between germline ends came to 6 bases. This CDR3 region has 12 residues. PCR employed 60 Vbeta and 13 Jbeta primers. Data came from immunoSEQ multiplex PCR; TCRdb stores just in-frame clones and leaves some out. The data show 150,000 to 160,000 clones, roughly 82% seen once. Input material: PBMCs. This chain uses TRBV7-2 with TRBJ1-1; D unclear. The receptor comes from a woman in her 50s in good health and CMV-seropositive. The CDR3 is CASSLGRAEAFF. In nucleotides, the CDR3 is TGTGCCAGCAGCTTAGGGAGGGCTGAAGCTTTCTTT. Combining the CDR3 with reference TRBV7-2 and TRBJ1-1 gives the whole variable domain GAGVSQSPSNKVTEKGKDVELRCDPISGHTALYWYRQSLGQGLEFLIYFQGNSAPDKSGLPSDRFSAERTGGSVSTLTIQRTQQEDSAVYLCASSLGRAEAFFGQGTRLTVV.